The clone carrying this TCR beta chain was observed at least ten times. These data belong to a study of human T cells and chemical hapten exposure. Time point: patch test 1, 2 weeks after DPC sensitization. This sample's treatment: therapeutic diphenylcyclopropenone sensitization with weekly scalp DPC. TCRdb re-analysed the RACE reads in MiXCR, keeping a single row per CDR3 protein. The sample has approximately 71,000 distinct CDR3 sequences; around 10% are singletons. The germline gives CDR1 MNHEY, CDR2 SVGEGT. The CDR3 has 16 residues. V was clipped by 7 bases and J by 5 bases, with 21 bases between them.

The V gene is TRBV6-2 or TRBV6-3, the J gene TRBJ1-5; D might be TRBD1 (5 bases). This TCR was recovered from a woman between 40 and 50 years old with alopecia areata. Some clones in this sample may be carry-over from other donors' samples. The sample consisted of whole blood, taken in connection with sensitization to the hapten diphenylcyclopropenone (DPC). The CDR3 loop is CASNSYSRVWDQPQHF. The CDR3 coding sequence is TGTGCCAGCAATAGTTACAGCAGGGTGTGGGATCAGCCCCAGCATTTT.